The 28 T cell receptor beta chains below were found in one sample sequenced in a study of blood T cell repertoires in COVID-19. The repertoire was sequenced with immunoSEQ multiplex PCR; TCRdb's copy has only in-frame clones and lacks some. The repertoire holds about 220,000 clones, with around 90% as singletons. What was sequenced was PBMCs or T cells enriched from blood (not recorded which). The receptors were sampled from a woman aged 45-65 years with acute COVID-19.

This clone has only a few counts. This chain joins TRBV30 and TRBJ1-5, with 7 bases that match TRBD1. The CDR3 extends over 14 amino acids. V gave up 3 bases and J gave up 7 bases; unmatched junction bases: 9. The germline CDR1 and CDR2 sequences are GTSNPN and SVGIG (reference sequence). CDR3: CAWSAGTAGQPQHF. In nucleotides, the CDR3 is TGTGCCTGGAGCGCCGGGACAGCGGGCCAGCCCCAGCATTTT.

This sequence joins TRBV28 and TRBJ2-2; TRBD2 matches 13 bases. V lost 2 bases and J lost 8; bases outside the gene matches: 14. Per the germline V gene, CDR1 is MDHEN and CDR2 is SYDVKM. This CDR3 is built from 19 residues. CDR3 protein: CASSLKGRWTSGSSGELFF. As DNA, the CDR3 is TGTGCCAGCAGTTTAAAGGGGCGGTGGACTAGCGGGAGCTCGGGGGAGCTGTTTTTT.

The chain uses TRBV24-1 and TRBJ1-2; 7 bases line up with TRBD1. The ends lost 4 bases at V and 7 bases at J; junction bases unmatched: 2. The CDR3 runs to 12 residues. CDR1 and CDR2 from the germline V gene are KGHDR and SFDVKD. Here the CDR3 DNA reads TGTGCCACCAGTGAGGGACAGAGTGGCTACACCTTC. It is translated as CATSEGQSGYTF.

Comments on this clone: Distinct nucleotide sequences in the sample also encode this CDR3. The chain recombines TRBV18 with TRBJ2-1; 11 bases are shared with TRBD1. The CDR3 runs 14 residues. J gave up 7 bases and V 6 bases, and 5 bases lay outside the gene matches. Germline V gene data show CDR1 as KGHSH and CDR2 as LQKENI. CDR3 region: CASSPGTGGNEQFF. CDR3 nucleotide sequence: TGTGCCAGCTCCCCAGGGACAGGGGGGAATGAGCAGTTCTTC.

This clone turned up a few times. This chain links TRBV27 with TRBJ1-2; TRBD1 matches at 8 bases. The V gene's germline CDR1 is MNHEY and CDR2 SMNVEV (reference sequence). After removal of 6 bases from V and 8 bases from J, the junction contained 2 bases not matched to a gene. The CDR3 has 11 amino acids. The DNA of the CDR3 is TGTGCCAGCAGCAGGGGGCTCGGCTACACCTTC. This gives the protein CASSRGLGYTF.

J is TRBJ2-7 and V is TRBV28; D not resolved. Germline values: CDR1 MDHEN, CDR2 SYDVKM. Trimming took off 6 bases at V and 3 bases at J, with 6 bases between the two ends. There are 11 residues in the CDR3. CDR3 residues: CASSYHYEQYF. Here the CDR3 DNA reads TGTGCCAGCAGCTATCACTACGAGCAGTACTTC.

The V call is TRBV28, the J call TRBJ1-2, with D maybe TRBD1 (5 bases). CDR1 is MDHEN and CDR2 is SYDVKM in the germline V gene. The V and J ends lost 2 bases and 4 bases respectively, with 8 bases between them. This CDR3 has 13 residues. As DNA, the CDR3 is TGTGCCAGCAGTTTACAGACAGCCTATGGCTACACCTTC. Translated: CASSLQTAYGYTF.

This chain links TRBV6-5 with TRBJ1-1; D is uncertain. The germline V and J ends were trimmed by 4 bases and 4 bases, with 7 bases remaining between them. CDR1 is MNHEY, CDR2 SVGAGI, per germline. CDR3 length: 12 residues. CDR3 sequence (DNA): TGTGCCAGCAGTTCCCCAGGCACTGAAGCTTTCTTT. Translated, it gives CASSSPGTEAFF.

The V call is TRBV12-5, the J call TRBJ1-3, with D hard to call. The germline V gene has CDR1 LGHNT and CDR2 FRNRAP. The CDR3 length is 13 residues. Trimming shortened V by 0 bases and J by 3 bases, and 3 bases separated the two germline ends. This chain's CDR3 is CASGLVLGNTIYF. As DNA, the CDR3 is TGTGCTAGTGGTTTGGTACTTGGAAACACCATATATTTT.

The V gene is TRBV19, the J gene TRBJ2-7; tentatively, D is TRBD2 (6 bases). The CDR3 runs to 14 residues. Germline assignment: CDR1 LNHDA and CDR2 SQIVND (reference sequence). V lost 10 bases and J lost 2, with 18 bases in between. DNA for the CDR3: TGTGCCACCAAGGCCGGGACTGGAACCTACGAGCAGTACTTC. This sequence encodes CATKAGTGTYEQYF. The full variable domain, its missing parts supplied by reference TRBV19 and TRBJ2-7, is DGGITQSPKYLFRKEGQNVTLSCEQNLNHDAMYWYRQDPGQGLRLIYYSQIVNDFQKGDIAEGYSVSREKKESFPLTVTSAQKNPTAFYLCATKAGTGTYEQYFGPGTRLTVT.

The chain couples TRBV27 to TRBJ2-3; 9 bases fit TRBD1. Unmatched junction bases numbered 11, after V lost 3 bases and J lost 7 bases. The CDR3 contains 16 residues. The germline V gene encodes CDR1 MNHEY and CDR2 SMNVEV (reference sequence). In DNA form, the CDR3 reads TGTGCCAGCAGTTTGGGTAGAGGGACAGGGTTTAATACGCAGTATTTT. It yields the protein CASSLGRGTGFNTQYF.

The chain carries TRBV7-2 and TRBJ1-1, with TRBD1 as a possible D gene (5 bases). V dropped 1 base and J dropped 2 bases, with 11 bases sitting between them. Germline V gives CDR1 SGHTA, CDR2 FQGNSA. The CDR3 loop spans 15 amino acids. DNA of the CDR3: TGTGCCAGCAGCTTAGTGGCAGGGCTTAACACTGAAGCTTTCTTT. Translating it yields CASSLVAGLNTEAFF.

The V gene is TRBV6-2 or TRBV6-3, the J gene TRBJ1-6, with 7 bases matching TRBD1. The V gene end was trimmed by 6 bases and the J gene end by 10 bases; junction bases not matched to a gene: 12. Germline lookup yields CDR1 MNHEY and CDR2 SVGEGT. The CDR3 loop spans 15 amino acids. CDR3 in DNA: TGTGCCAGCAGGCCTCCGGGACAGTTCTCCTCACCCCTCCACTTT. This encodes CASRPPGQFSSPLHF.

The chain couples TRBV9 to TRBJ2-7; 11 bases line up with TRBD2. V was pared by 0 bases and J by 6 bases, with 5 bases of the junction left unmatched. The CDR3 length is 15 residues. CDR1 and CDR2 from the germline V gene are SGDLS and YYNGEE. The CDR3 DNA follows: TGTGCCAGCAGCGTAGTAGCGGGAGGGCCGGGCGAGCAGTACTTC. This gives the protein CASSVVAGGPGEQYF.

This chain joins TRBV6-6 and TRBJ1-6; D might be TRBD1 (5 bases). Trimming cost V 6 bases and J 10 bases, with 10 bases left between them. The CDR3 is 12 residues long. Germline V gives CDR1 MNHNY, CDR2 SVGAGI (reference sequence). CDR3 sequence: CASSQRQSPLHF. In DNA, the CDR3 is TGTGCCAGCAGCCAACGACAGTCACCCCTCCACTTT.

The chain carries TRBV27 and TRBJ2-4, with 8 nucleotides matching TRBD1. The length of the CDR3 is 15 residues. From germline, CDR1 is MNHEY and CDR2 SMNVEV (reference sequence). After removal of 4 bases from V and 3 bases from J, the junction contained 5 bases not matched to a gene. The CDR3 spells CASSSGGYGKNIQYF. The CDR3 bases are TGTGCCAGCAGTTCAGGGGGCTATGGCAAAAACATTCAGTACTTC.

As for this clone: A junction end diverges from the germline sequence, so it may reflect a read error. This chain links TRBV7-9 with TRBJ2-1; TRBD2 agrees at 8 bases. The CDR3 spans 15 residues. The V gene's germline CDR1 is SEHNR and CDR2 FQNEAQ (reference sequence). Here the CDR3 DNA reads TGTGCCAGCACCTTAAGCGGGAGCTCCTACAATGAGCAGTTCTTC. This translates into CASTLSGSSYNEQFF. The whole variable domain, filled in from reference TRBV7-9 and TRBJ2-1, reads DTGVSQNPRHKITKRGQNVTFRCDPISEHNRLYWYRQTLGQGPEFLTYFQNEAQLEKSRLLSDRFSAERPKGSFSTLEIQRTEQGDSAMYLCASTLSGSSYNEQFFGPGTRLTVL.

This sequence joins TRBV5-1 and TRBJ2-7; D might be TRBD1 (6 bases). Germline CDR1 reads SGHRS; CDR2 reads YFSETQ. The V gene lost 0 bases and the J gene lost 6 bases, with 19 bases spanning the gap. The CDR3 is 16 amino acids. The DNA for the CDR3 is TGCGCCAGCAGCTTGGCCCTCACAGGGTCGCGTGGCGAGCAGTACTTC. It specifies CASSLALTGSRGEQYF.

The rearrangement links TRBV30 to TRBJ2-3; unclear D gene. The CDR3 totals 9 residues. The germline V gene encodes CDR1 GTSNPN and CDR2 SVGIG (reference sequence). The V end lost 8 bases, the J end lost 6 bases, and 6 bases lay between the germline ends. The CDR3, as DNA: TGTGCCGGCTCGGATACGCAGTATTTT. Translation gives CAGSDTQYF.

This clone appeared many times. V gene TRBV5-1 combines with J gene TRBJ2-7; TRBD1 agrees at 7 bases. V trimming: 4 bases; J trimming: 0 bases; junction bases outside the gene matches: 7. Per the germline V gene, CDR1 is SGHRS and CDR2 is YFSETQ. The CDR3 is 15 residues long. In DNA, the CDR3 is TGCGCCAGCAGCACCACCGGGACAGCCTCCTACGAGCAGTACTTC. Translation: CASSTTGTASYEQYF.

The rearrangement links TRBV5-1 to TRBJ2-5; 11 nucleotides match TRBD2. V dropped 0 bases and J dropped 2; count of bases not matched to a gene: 0. CDR1 is SGHRS and CDR2 is YFSETQ in the germline V gene. This CDR3 is 15 amino acids long. DNA of the CDR3: TGCGCCAGCAGCTTGGTAGCGGGAGGGCAAGAGACCCAGTACTTC. Its protein is CASSLVAGGQETQYF. Full variable domain (rest looked up from reference TRBV5-1 and TRBJ2-5): KAGVTQTPRYLIKTRGQQVTLSCSPISGHRSVSWYQQTPGQGLQFLFEYFSETQRNKGNFPGRFSGRQFSNSRSEMNVSTLELGDSALYLCASSLVAGGQETQYFGPGTRLLVL.

The chain uses TRBV9 and TRBJ1-6; the match to TRBD1 covers 9 bases. There are 14 residues in the CDR3. With 3 bases clipped from V and 9 bases from J, the junction kept 4 bases outside the gene matches. Germline V CDR1 and CDR2: SGDLS, YYNGEE. In DNA form, the CDR3 reads TGTGCCAGCAGCGACGGACAGGGGTTTTCACCCCTCCACTTT. Its translation is CASSDGQGFSPLHF.

This rearrangement joins TRBV30 to TRBJ2-7, with 9 bases aligning to TRBD1. This CDR3 contains 14 residues. V shed 2 bases and J 2 bases; nucleotides not matched to a gene: 4. CDR1 is GTSNPN, CDR2 SVGIG, per germline (reference sequence). Here the CDR3 reads CAWSSGTGTYEQYF. CDR3 DNA sequence: TGTGCCTGGAGTTCCGGGACAGGGACCTACGAGCAGTACTTC.

This clone was seen a single time. At the DNA level, this CDR3 is encoded by other sequences in the same sample as well. The gene calls are TRBV28 and TRBJ1-5; D gene ambiguous. Germline-derived CDR1 and CDR2 are MDHEN and SYDVKM. Trimming took 6 bases from V and 1 from J, leaving 10 bases between them. The CDR3 sequence is 14 residues long. CDR3 nucleotide sequence: TGTGCCAGCAGCTCTGGAGGAAGCAATCAGCCCCAGCATTTT. Translating it yields CASSSGGSNQPQHF.

V usage is TRBV24-1 and J usage is TRBJ2-4; possibly TRBD1 for D (6 bases). This CDR3 is 15 amino acids long. The germline V gene has CDR1 KGHDR and CDR2 SFDVKD. Between the trimmed V and J ends, which lost 3 bases and 1 base, there was a span of 9 bases. The CDR3 DNA sequence: TGTGCCACCAGTGATCCCAGGGGTGCCAAAAACATTCAGTACTTC. Amino acid sequence: CATSDPRGAKNIQYF.

This clone came up once. V usage is TRBV7-3 and J usage is TRBJ2-1; D remains ambiguous. V was shortened by 8 bases and J by 5 bases, with 19 bases between the two germline ends. The CDR3 length is 15 residues. Germline CDR1 reads SGHTA; CDR2 reads FQGTGA. Written as DNA, the CDR3 is TGTGCCAGCTCTCCCGAGCGAGGAGTCGACAATGAGCAGTTCTTC. As protein: CASSPERGVDNEQFF.

This chain links TRBV30 with TRBJ2-1, with a tentative D call TRBD2 (6 bases). Trimming pared 3 bases from V and 1 base from J, leaving 10 bases between. The CDR3 totals 14 residues. Germline CDR1 GTSNPN, CDR2 SVGIG (reference sequence). CDR3 DNA sequence: TGTGCCTGGAGGGGGCGGGGATCCTACAATGAGCAGTTCTTC. The encoded protein is CAWRGRGSYNEQFF.

The rearrangement uses TRBV3-1 (or the pseudogene TRBV3-2) and TRBJ2-3, with D tentatively TRBD2 (5 bases). Trimming left V 1 base short and J 2 bases short, with 7 bases between. CDR3 size: 14 residues. Germline-derived CDR1 and CDR2 are LGHDT and YNNKEL (reference sequence). The CDR3 region has the DNA TGTGCCAGCAGCCAAGGAGGGAACACAGATACGCAGTATTTT. Protein product: CASSQGGNTDTQYF.